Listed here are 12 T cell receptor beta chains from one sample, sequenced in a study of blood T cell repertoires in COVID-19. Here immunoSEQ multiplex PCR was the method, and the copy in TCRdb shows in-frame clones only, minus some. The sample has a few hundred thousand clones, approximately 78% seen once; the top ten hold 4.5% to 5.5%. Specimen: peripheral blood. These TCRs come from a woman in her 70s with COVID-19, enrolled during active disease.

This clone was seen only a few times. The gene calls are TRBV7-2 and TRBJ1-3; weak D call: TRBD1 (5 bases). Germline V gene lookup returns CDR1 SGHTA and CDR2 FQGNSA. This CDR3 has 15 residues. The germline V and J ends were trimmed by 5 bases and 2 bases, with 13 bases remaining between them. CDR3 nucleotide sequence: TGTGCCAGCAGCACCCAGGGTGGAGCTGGAAACACCATATATTTT. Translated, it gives CASSTQGGAGNTIYF.

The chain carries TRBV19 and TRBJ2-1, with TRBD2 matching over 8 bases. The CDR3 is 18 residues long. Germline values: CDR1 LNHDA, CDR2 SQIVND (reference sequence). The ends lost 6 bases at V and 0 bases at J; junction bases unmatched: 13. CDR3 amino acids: CASSTSSLSGSSYNEQFF. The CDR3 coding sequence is TGTGCCAGTAGCACATCTAGTTTAAGCGGGAGCTCCTACAATGAGCAGTTCTTC.

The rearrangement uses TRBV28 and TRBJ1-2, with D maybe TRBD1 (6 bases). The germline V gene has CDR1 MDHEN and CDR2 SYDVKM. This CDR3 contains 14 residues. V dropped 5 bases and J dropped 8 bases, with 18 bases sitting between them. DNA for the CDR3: TGTGCCAGCAGTGTTACAGGACAGATTCTGGGCTACACCTTC. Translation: CASSVTGQILGYTF.

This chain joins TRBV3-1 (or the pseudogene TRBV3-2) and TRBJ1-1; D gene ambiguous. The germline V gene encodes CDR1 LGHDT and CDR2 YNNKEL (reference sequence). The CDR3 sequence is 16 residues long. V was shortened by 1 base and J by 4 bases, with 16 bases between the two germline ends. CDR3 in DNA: TGTGCCAGCAGCCAAGTAGTTAGTATTAGAATCACTGAAGCTTTCTTT. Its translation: CASSQVVSIRITEAFF.

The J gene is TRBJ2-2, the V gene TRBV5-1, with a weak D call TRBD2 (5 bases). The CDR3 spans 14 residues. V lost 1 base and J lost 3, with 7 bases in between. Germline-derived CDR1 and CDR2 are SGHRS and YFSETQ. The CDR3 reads CASSLQLDTGELFF. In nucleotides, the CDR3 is TGCGCCAGCAGCTTGCAACTAGACACCGGGGAGCTGTTTTTT.

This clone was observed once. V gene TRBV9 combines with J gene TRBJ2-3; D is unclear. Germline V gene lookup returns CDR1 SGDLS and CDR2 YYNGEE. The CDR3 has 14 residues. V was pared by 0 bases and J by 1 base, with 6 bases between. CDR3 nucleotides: TGTGCCAGCAGCGTAGACACGCGCACAGATACGCAGTATTTT. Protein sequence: CASSVDTRTDTQYF.

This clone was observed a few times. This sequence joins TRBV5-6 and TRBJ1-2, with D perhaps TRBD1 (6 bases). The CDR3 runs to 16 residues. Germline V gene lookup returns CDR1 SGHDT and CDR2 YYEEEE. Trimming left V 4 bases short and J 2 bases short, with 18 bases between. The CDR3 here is CASSRYAGDPNYGYTF. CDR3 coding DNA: TGTGCCAGCAGCCGCTATGCAGGGGACCCAAACTATGGCTACACCTTC.

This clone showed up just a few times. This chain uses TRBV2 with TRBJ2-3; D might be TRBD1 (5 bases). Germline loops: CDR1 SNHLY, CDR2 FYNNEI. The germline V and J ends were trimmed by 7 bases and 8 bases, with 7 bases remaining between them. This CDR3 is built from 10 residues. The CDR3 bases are TGTGCCAGCAACCAGGGTACGCAGTATTTT. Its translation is CASNQGTQYF.

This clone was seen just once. CDR3 residues: CASSQASGAYEQYF. The CDR3, as DNA: TGTGCCAGCTCACAGGCTAGCGGGGCCTACGAGCAGTACTTC. J is TRBJ2-7 and V is TRBV18, with 9 nucleotides matching TRBD2. CDR1 is KGHSH, CDR2 LQKENI, per germline. V lost 4 bases, J lost 2 bases, and 3 bases stayed unmatched. The CDR3 covers 14 residues.

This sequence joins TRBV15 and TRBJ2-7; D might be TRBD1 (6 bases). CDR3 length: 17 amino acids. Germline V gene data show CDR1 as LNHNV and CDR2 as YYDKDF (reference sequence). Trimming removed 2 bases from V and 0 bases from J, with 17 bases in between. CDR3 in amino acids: CATSRFTATGSSYEQYF. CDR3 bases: TGTGCCACCAGCAGATTTACCGCTACAGGGTCCTCCTACGAGCAGTACTTC.

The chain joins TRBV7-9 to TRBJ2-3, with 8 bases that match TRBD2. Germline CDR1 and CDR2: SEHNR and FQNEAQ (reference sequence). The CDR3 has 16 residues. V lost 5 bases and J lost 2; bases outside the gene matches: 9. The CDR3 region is CASSPWTSSYTDTQYF. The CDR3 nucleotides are TGTGCCAGCAGCCCCTGGACTAGCAGCTACACAGATACGCAGTATTTT.

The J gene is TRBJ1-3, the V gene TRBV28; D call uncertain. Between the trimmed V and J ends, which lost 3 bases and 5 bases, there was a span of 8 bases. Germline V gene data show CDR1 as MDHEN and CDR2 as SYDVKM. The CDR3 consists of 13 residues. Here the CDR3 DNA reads TGTGCCAGCAGTTTCTCACTAAGAAACACCATATATTTT. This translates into CASSFSLRNTIYF.